One and the same sample provided the 23 T cell receptor beta chains below, sequenced in a study of early T cells in non-severe SARS-CoV-2 infection. MiXCR was run by TCRdb on the 5' RACE reads, yielding one entry per CDR3 protein. Among about 28,000 distinct CDR3 sequences listed, about 5% were seen once. The sample consisted of whole blood, taken at baseline. The receptor set was obtained from an adult who was a healthcare worker with PCR-confirmed SARS-CoV-2 infection or an uninfected control (not recorded which).

At least ten counts were recorded for this clonotype. The V and J genes are TRBV5-1 and TRBJ2-7; D might be TRBD1 or TRBD2, each matching 5 bases. Per the germline V gene, CDR1 is SGHRS and CDR2 is YFSETQ. This CDR3 has 14 amino acids. The V gene lost 0 bases and the J gene lost 2 bases, with 9 bases spanning the gap. The CDR3 spells CASSLAQGPYEQYF. DNA of the CDR3: TGCGCCAGCAGCTTGGCGCAGGGACCCTACGAGCAGTACTTC.

This clonotype was recorded many times. V gene TRBV12-3 or TRBV12-4 combines with J gene TRBJ2-3, with 9 bases aligning to TRBD1. Germline trimming cut 3 bases from V and 4 bases from J; bases unmatched to any gene: 5. The CDR3 consists of 15 residues. The CDR3 DNA sequence: TGTGCCAGCAGTTTGCAACAGGGGGCGTCAGATACGCAGTATTTT. Protein product: CASSLQQGASDTQYF.

CDR3 DNA: TGTGCCAGCAGCCCCCGGGGGGGCTCGTATAGCAATCAGCCCCAGCATTTT. Translated: CASSPRGGSYSNQPQHF. The genes are TRBV5-8 and TRBJ1-5, with a possible D match to TRBD1 (6 bases). Per germline, CDR1 SGHTS and CDR2 YDEGEE. This CDR3 has 17 residues. Trimming cost V 4 bases and J 0 bases, with 17 bases left between them.

This clonotype has a count of ten or more. This chain uses TRBV6-5 with TRBJ1-2; tentatively, D is TRBD1 (6 bases). The germline V and J ends were trimmed by 0 bases and 0 bases, with 11 bases remaining between them. Germline V gives CDR1 MNHEY, CDR2 SVGAGI. The CDR3 contains 16 residues. DNA for the CDR3: TGTGCCAGCAGTTACTCGGACAGAGCCCCTAACTATGGCTACACCTTC. Encoded protein: CASSYSDRAPNYGYTF.

This clonotype has a handful of counts. The chain links TRBV7-8 to TRBJ1-1, with D hard to call. The germline gives CDR1 SGHVS, CDR2 FQNEAQ. This CDR3 spans 15 amino acids. The V end lost 5 bases, the J end lost 3 bases, and 16 bases lay between the germline ends. CDR3 in DNA: TGTGCCAGCAGCCGACGGGCCACATACGACACTGAAGCTTTCTTT. It translates to CASSRRATYDTEAFF.

At least ten counts were recorded for this clonotype. The rearrangement links TRBV5-1 to TRBJ2-7; no clear D gene. The CDR3 runs to 14 residues. The germline V and J ends were trimmed by 0 bases and 3 bases, with 10 bases remaining between them. Looked up from germline, CDR1 is SGHRS and CDR2 is YFSETQ. CDR3 in DNA: TGCGCCAGCAGCTTGGTTGAGTCTAGCTACGAGCAGTACTTC. Its translation: CASSLVESSYEQYF.

This clonotype showed up many times. This chain joins TRBV4-3 and TRBJ2-7; tentatively, D is TRBD2 (5 bases). CDR1 is LGHNA, CDR2 YSLEER, per germline. V was shortened by 5 bases and J by 0 bases, with 14 bases between the two germline ends. CDR3 length: 15 amino acids. CDR3 bases: TGCGCCAGCAGCACACAAAGGACTGGCTCCTACGAGCAGTACTTC. Its translation: CASSTQRTGSYEQYF.

This clonotype was seen many times. The chain is built from TRBV5-8 and TRBJ2-7; D is uncertain. This CDR3 region has 13 residues. V shed 4 bases and J shed 1 base, with 9 bases lying between them. Germline values: CDR1 SGHTS, CDR2 YDEGEE. CDR3 region: CASSPQISYEQYF. In nucleotides, the CDR3 is TGTGCCAGCAGCCCACAAATTTCCTACGAGCAGTACTTC.

This clonotype was seen repeatedly, ten times or more. The chain couples TRBV5-1 to TRBJ2-1; D perhaps matches TRBD2 (6 bases). V gave up 3 bases and J gave up 5 bases, with 18 bases separating them. CDR1 SGHRS and CDR2 YFSETQ come from the germline V gene. The CDR3 covers 16 residues. The DNA of the CDR3 is TGCGCCAGCAGCTGGAGGGGTAGCGGCGCGGACAATGAGCAGTTCTTC. This sequence encodes CASSWRGSGADNEQFF.

This clonotype was detected ten times or more. The V gene is TRBV19, the J gene TRBJ2-4, with TRBD1 as a possible D gene (6 bases). The CDR3 extends over 13 amino acids. V dropped 3 bases and J dropped 7 bases, with 10 bases sitting between them. CDR1 is LNHDA, CDR2 SQIVND, per germline (reference sequence). The CDR3 sequence: CASSISDSNIQYF. The CDR3 DNA is TGTGCCAGTAGTATTTCGGACAGTAACATTCAGTACTTC.

This clonotype was found many times. DNA for the CDR3: TGCAGCACCAAAGACAGGGGCGATGGCGAGCAGTACTTC. Translation gives CSTKDRGDGEQYF. J is TRBJ2-7 and V is TRBV29-1; 8 bases are a match to TRBD1. Trimming took 8 bases from V and 6 from J; bases not matched to a gene: 12. Germline V gene data show CDR1 as SQVTM and CDR2 as ANQGSEA. CDR3 length equals 13 residues.

The sample holds many counts of this clonotype. The gene calls are TRBV5-1 and TRBJ1-2; D uncertain. The CDR3 totals 12 residues. Germline CDR1 SGHRS, CDR2 YFSETQ. V gave up 0 bases and J gave up 8 bases, with 8 bases separating them. The CDR3 sequence is CASSLGGKGYTF. For the CDR3, the DNA is TGCGCCAGCAGCTTGGGAGGGAAGGGCTACACCTTC.

As to this clonotype: Given a much more abundant clone one base away, this may be a read error. The gene calls are TRBV5-1 and TRBJ2-7; D gene ambiguous. V shed 0 bases and J shed 0 bases, with 7 bases lying between them. The CDR3 has 14 amino acids. Germline CDR1 SGHRS, CDR2 YFSETQ. This CDR3 is CASSLGVCSYEQYF. The CDR3 nucleotides read TGCGCCAGCAGCTTGGGGGTATGCTCCTACGAGCAGTACTTC.

The table lists this clonotype with many counts. At one of its ends the junction is not consistent with the germline gene, which may arise from a read error. The chain links TRBV2 to TRBJ2-7; D not certain. The CDR3 length is 13 residues. Germline lookup yields CDR1 SNHLY and CDR2 FYNNEI. The DNA for the CDR3 is TGTGCCATCAGTGAACGGCTACCTAACGAGCAGTACTTC. This gives the protein CAISERLPNEQYF.

CDR3: CASSSTGNQETQYF. CDR3 sequence (DNA): TGTGCCAGCAGCTCGACAGGGAATCAAGAGACCCAGTACTTC. J is TRBJ2-5 and V is TRBV6-5, with TRBD1 matching 7 bases. There are 14 residues in the CDR3. Germline lookup yields CDR1 MNHEY and CDR2 SVGAGI. J was trimmed by 2 bases and V by 6 bases; bases with no gene match: 6.

This clonotype came up once. This chain connects TRBV5-6 to TRBJ1-4; tentatively, D is TRBD1 (6 bases). This CDR3 has 14 residues. CDR1 and CDR2 (germline): SGHDT, YYEEEE. V was cut by 2 bases and J by 1 base, with 6 bases left in between. The CDR3 sequence: CASSFRGTNEKLFF. The CDR3 DNA sequence: TGTGCCAGCAGCTTCAGGGGAACTAATGAAAAACTGTTTTTT.

This clonotype was counted at least ten times. This chain uses TRBV12-3 or TRBV12-4 with TRBJ1-1, with D perhaps matching TRBD1 (5 bases). The V gene lost 5 bases and the J gene lost 6 bases, with 16 bases spanning the gap. The CDR3 has 14 residues. CDR3 nucleotide sequence: TGTGCCAGCAGTCCTTGGGACGGGGAGGCTGAAGCTTTCTTT. Amino acid sequence: CASSPWDGEAEAFF.

There are many counts of this clonotype. The chain combines TRBV27 with TRBJ2-3; D may be TRBD1 (5 bases). Germline CDR1 and CDR2: MNHEY and SMNVEV (reference sequence). The CDR3 has 15 residues. With 3 bases removed from V and 4 bases from J, the gap between germline ends came to 14 bases. The CDR3 DNA sequence: TGTGCCAGCAGTTTCCGCAGGGAATTAGCAGATACGCAGTATTTT. It specifies CASSFRRELADTQYF.

This clonotype was counted at least ten times. V and J are TRBV2 and TRBJ2-1, with TRBD2 identical over 13 bases. CDR1 and CDR2 from the germline V gene are SNHLY and FYNNEI. The junction had 5 bases not matched to a gene; V was cut back by 3 bases and J by 6 bases. The CDR3 contains 16 residues. This CDR3 reads CASSEEGLAGSNEQFF. CDR3 DNA: TGTGCCAGCAGTGAGGAGGGACTAGCGGGGTCCAATGAGCAGTTCTTC.

This chain links TRBV18 with TRBJ2-3; D is uncertain. Looked up from germline, CDR1 is KGHSH and CDR2 is LQKENI. Trimming took 5 bases from V and 3 from J, leaving 15 bases between them. The CDR3 is 15 residues long. CDR3 loop: CASSSNSQSTDTQYF. The CDR3 DNA reads as TGTGCCAGCTCATCCAACAGTCAGTCGACAGATACGCAGTATTTT.

This clonotype was counted many times. The rearrangement uses TRBV20-1 and TRBJ2-1, with D possibly being TRBD2 (5 bases). V was pared by 4 bases and J by 4 bases, with 8 bases between. The CDR3 runs 12 residues. Germline values: CDR1 DFQATT, CDR2 SNEGSKA (reference sequence). The CDR3 region is CSATDYYNEQFF. Here the CDR3 DNA reads TGCAGTGCTACTGACTATTACAATGAGCAGTTCTTC.

In its sample, this clonotype was seen many times. The rearrangement links TRBV10-2 to TRBJ2-1, with D unclear. Germline assignment: CDR1 WSHSY and CDR2 SAAADI. The CDR3 runs to 15 residues. The V and J ends lost 7 bases and 5 bases respectively, with 18 bases between them. The CDR3 DNA is TGCGCCAGCACCCCGAGGCTCCGAAGGGACAATGAGCAGTTCTTC. Protein product: CASTPRLRRDNEQFF.

This clonotype was seen many times. J is TRBJ2-2 and V is TRBV6-5, with 9 bases fitting TRBD2. After removal of 0 bases from V and 6 bases from J, the junction contained 8 bases not matched to a gene. CDR1 is MNHEY and CDR2 is SVGAGI in the germline V gene. The CDR3 is 17 residues long. The CDR3 DNA sequence: TGTGCCAGCAGTTACTCGACAGGCCTAGCGGGGTCCGGGGAGCTGTTTTTT. It specifies CASSYSTGLAGSGELFF.